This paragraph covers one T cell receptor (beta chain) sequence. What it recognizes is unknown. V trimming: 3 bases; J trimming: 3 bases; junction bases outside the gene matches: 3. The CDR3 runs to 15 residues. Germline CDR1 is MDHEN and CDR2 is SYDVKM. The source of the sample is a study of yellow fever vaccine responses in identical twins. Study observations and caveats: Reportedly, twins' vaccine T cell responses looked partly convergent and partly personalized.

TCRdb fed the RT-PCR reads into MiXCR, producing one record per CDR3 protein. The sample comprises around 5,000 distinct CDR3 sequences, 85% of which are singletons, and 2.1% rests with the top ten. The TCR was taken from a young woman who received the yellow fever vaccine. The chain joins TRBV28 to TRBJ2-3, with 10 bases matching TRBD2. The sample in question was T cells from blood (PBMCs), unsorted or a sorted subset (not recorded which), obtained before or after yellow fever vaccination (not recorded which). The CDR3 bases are TGTGCCAGCAGTTTCCTAGCGGGAGAAACAGATACGCAGTATTTT. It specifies CASSFLAGETDTQYF.